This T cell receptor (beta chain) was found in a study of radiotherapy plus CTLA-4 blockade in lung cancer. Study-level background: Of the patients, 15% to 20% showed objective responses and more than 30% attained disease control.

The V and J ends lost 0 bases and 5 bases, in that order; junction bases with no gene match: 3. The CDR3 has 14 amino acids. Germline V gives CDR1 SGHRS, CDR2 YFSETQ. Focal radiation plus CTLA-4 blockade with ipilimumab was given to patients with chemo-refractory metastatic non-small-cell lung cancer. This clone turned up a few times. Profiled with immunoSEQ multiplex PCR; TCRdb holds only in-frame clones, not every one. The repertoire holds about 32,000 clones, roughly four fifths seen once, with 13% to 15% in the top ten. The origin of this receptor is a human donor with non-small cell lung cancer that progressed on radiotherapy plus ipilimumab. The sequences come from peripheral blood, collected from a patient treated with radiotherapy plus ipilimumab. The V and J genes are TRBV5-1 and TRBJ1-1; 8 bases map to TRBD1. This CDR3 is CASSLGRGLTEAFF. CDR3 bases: TGCGCCAGCAGCTTGGGCAGGGGGCTAACTGAAGCTTTCTTT.